The 16 T cell receptor beta chains below come from one sample, sequenced in a study of T cells in Graves' hyperthyroidism and ophthalmopathy. What was amplified from RNA transcripts were TCR beta CDR3 regions. RT-PCR in the first round (using the HTBI primer set) targeted the TCR CDR3. TCRdb ran MiXCR on the multiplex PCR reads and lists one entry per CDR3 protein. In the table there are about half a million distinct CDR3 sequences, around 21% of which are singletons. Specimen: blood. These receptors were obtained from a man between 18 and 35 years old with Graves' hyperthyroidism.

The sample holds many counts of this clonotype. The rearrangement uses TRBV27 and TRBJ2-7; D may be TRBD1 or TRBD2 (5 bases each). The V end lost 5 bases, the J end lost 4 bases, and 12 bases lay between the germline ends. From germline, CDR1 is MNHEY and CDR2 SMNVEV (reference sequence). The CDR3 consists of 13 residues. CDR3 loop: CASSLGPQYEQYF. CDR3 DNA: TGTGCCAGCAGTCTGGGACCTCAGTACGAGCAGTACTTC.

As to this clonotype: The CDR3 end shows no conserved phenylalanine or tryptophan, and so a read error is likely. The rearrangement links TRBV11-2 to TRBJ1-5; possible D gene TRBD1, 6 bases. Germline loops: CDR1 SGHAT, CDR2 FQNNGV. V was cut by 0 bases and J by 6 bases, with 9 bases left in between. The CDR3 has 14 amino acids. CDR3 sequence: CASSLEGAGQPQHL. CDR3 coding DNA: TGTGCCAGCAGCTTAGAGGGGGCAGGTCAGCCCCAGCATTTG.

To note about this clonotype: This sequence may be a read error, since a much larger clone differs from it by one base. This chain uses TRBV27 with TRBJ2-5; 9 nucleotides agree with TRBD1. V lost 5 bases to trimming and J lost 5 bases; unmatched junction nucleotides: 6. The germline V gene has CDR1 MNHEY and CDR2 SMNVEV (reference sequence). The CDR3 contains 14 residues. The CDR3 sequence: CASSPADRGETQYF. The DNA of the CDR3 is TGTGCCAGCAGTCCGGCGGACAGGGGTGAGACCCAGTACTTC.

This clonotype was observed a handful of times. This sequence joins TRBV11-1 and TRBJ2-7, with D tentatively TRBD1 or TRBD2 (5 bases each). CDR1 is SGHAT, CDR2 FQDESV, per germline (reference sequence). The V and J ends lost 2 bases and 2 bases respectively, with 16 bases between them. The CDR3 is made up of 16 amino acids. In DNA, the CDR3 is TGTGCCAGCAGCTTAATGAGGGGCAGGGTGGCCTACGAGCAGTACTTC. This gives the protein CASSLMRGRVAYEQYF.

V gene TRBV4-1 combines with J gene TRBJ2-3; 9 bases align to TRBD1. This CDR3 region has 17 residues. Germline V gene lookup returns CDR1 MGHRA and CDR2 YSYEKL. V shed 3 bases, J shed 3 bases, and the junction held 10 bases outside the gene matches. Here the CDR3 reads CASSQRGTGSSTDTQYF. The CDR3 region has the DNA TGCGCCAGCAGCCAGAGAGGGACAGGGTCAAGTACAGATACGCAGTATTTT.

This clonotype was seen at least ten times. The chain has TRBV30 and TRBJ2-2; D is possibly TRBD1 (5 bases). The germline V gene encodes CDR1 GTSNPN and CDR2 SVGIG (reference sequence). Trimming pared 0 bases from V and 3 bases from J, leaving 11 bases between. The length of the CDR3 is 15 residues. For the CDR3, the DNA is TGTGCCTGGAGTGTTTCGGCCAGGGACACCGGGGAGCTGTTTTTT. As protein: CAWSVSARDTGELFF.

This chain links TRBV12-3 or TRBV12-4 with TRBJ1-2, with TRBD1 matching 12 bases. The CDR3 runs 15 residues. J lost 6 bases, V lost 5 bases, and 7 bases had no gene match. The CDR3 nucleotides read TGTGCCAGCAGTGCGCCGGGACAGGGGGCAAATGGCTACACCTTC. Amino acid sequence: CASSAPGQGANGYTF.

This clonotype was counted at least ten times. The rearrangement links TRBV28 to TRBJ1-6; no reliable D call. Looked up from germline, CDR1 is MDHEN and CDR2 is SYDVKM. V lost 6 bases to trimming and J lost 6 bases, with 12 bases between them. The length of the CDR3 is 14 residues. CDR3 nucleotides: TGTGCCAGCAGAAGGACGGTGGTTAATTCACCCCTCCACTTT. Protein: CASRRTVVNSPLHF.

The V call is TRBV15, the J call TRBJ1-1; 9 nucleotides match TRBD1. Germline lookup yields CDR1 LNHNV and CDR2 YYDKDF (reference sequence). The CDR3 is 12 amino acids. The ends lost 4 bases at V and 13 bases at J; junction bases unmatched: 7. The CDR3 sequence: CATSTNRGPGFF. The CDR3 DNA follows: TGTGCCACCAGCACAAACAGGGGGCCGGGTTTCTTT.

In its sample, this clonotype was seen a few times. The J gene is TRBJ1-6, the V gene TRBV6-5, with TRBD1 matching over 9 bases. There are 16 residues in the CDR3. After removal of 4 bases from V and 6 bases from J, the junction contained 7 bases not matched to a gene. The germline gives CDR1 MNHEY, CDR2 SVGAGI. As DNA, the CDR3 is TGTGCCAGCAGTTCCACGGGACAGGGCTCTAATTCACCCCTCCACTTT. Amino acid sequence: CASSSTGQGSNSPLHF.

This chain joins TRBV27 and TRBJ1-1; 8 bases map to TRBD1. The CDR3 runs 14 residues. After removal of 10 bases from V and 7 bases from J, the junction contained 14 bases not matched to a gene. Germline values: CDR1 MNHEY, CDR2 SMNVEV (reference sequence). CDR3 DNA sequence: TGTGCCACCCGACAGGGGACGGGTATTTTTGAAGCTTTCTTT. Its protein is CATRQGTGIFEAFF.

This clonotype was picked up a small number of times. The gene calls are TRBV30 and TRBJ1-5; TRBD1 aligns across 7 bases. The CDR3 is made up of 18 amino acids. From germline, CDR1 is GTSNPN and CDR2 SVGIG (reference sequence). J lost 0 bases, V lost 0 bases, and 11 bases had no gene match. The CDR3: CAWSVGTEIFYSNQPQHF. In DNA form, the CDR3 reads TGTGCCTGGAGTGTTGGGACAGAAATTTTTTATAGCAATCAGCCCCAGCATTTT.

This clonotype was counted ten times or more. The chain employs TRBV5-1 and TRBJ1-1; 8 bases align to TRBD1. This CDR3 has 14 residues. The ends lost 7 bases at V and 0 bases at J; junction bases unmatched: 5. Germline V gene data show CDR1 as SGHRS and CDR2 as YFSETQ. CDR3 amino acids: CASGQGRLNTEAFF. The CDR3 nucleotides read TGCGCCAGCGGACAGGGACGGTTGAACACTGAAGCTTTCTTT. Together with reference TRBV5-1 and TRBJ1-1, the CDR3 gives the full variable domain: KAGVTQTPRYLIKTRGQQVTLSCSPISGHRSVSWYQQTPGQGLQFLFEYFSETQRNKGNFPGRFSGRQFSNSRSEMNVSTLELGDSALYLCASGQGRLNTEAFFGQGTRLTVV.

The sample holds many counts of this clonotype. The rearrangement links TRBV9 to TRBJ1-6; D may be TRBD1 (5 bases). Trimming took 1 base from V and 7 from J, leaving 18 bases between them. CDR1 and CDR2 (germline): SGDLS, YYNGEE. The CDR3 is 17 residues long. The CDR3 coding sequence is TGTGCCAGCAGCGTAAGTCCAGGGATTGGATTGAATTCACCCCTCCACTTT. The encoded protein is CASSVSPGIGLNSPLHF. Full variable domain (rest looked up from reference TRBV9 and TRBJ1-6): DSGVTQTPKHLITATGQRVTLRCSPRSGDLSVYWYQQSLDQGLQFLIQYYNGEERAKGNILERFSAQQFPDLHSELNLSSLELGDSALYFCASSVSPGIGLNSPLHFGNGTRLTVT.

This clonotype has a count of ten or more. The chain joins TRBV28 to TRBJ2-7, with D hard to call. Deletions cut 8 bases from V and 1 base from J, with 24 bases between. This CDR3 contains 17 residues. The V gene's germline CDR1 is MDHEN and CDR2 SYDVKM. The CDR3, as DNA: TGTGCCAGCCTCCCTATACCTGTGGGGAAGTCATCCTACGAGCAGTACTTC. As protein: CASLPIPVGKSSYEQYF.

This clonotype appeared many times. The chain has TRBV6-1 and TRBJ1-1; TRBD1 might be the D (6 bases). V lost 2 bases, J lost 3 bases, and 10 bases lay in between. The CDR3 has 14 residues. Looked up from germline, CDR1 is MNHNS and CDR2 is SASEGT. The CDR3 DNA follows: TGTGCCAGCAGTGAAACGGGGGCGGACACTGAAGCTTTCTTT. This gives the protein CASSETGADTEAFF.